The entry below describes one TCR beta chain. The antigen is unknown. Germline V gene data show CDR1 as MNHEY and CDR2 as SMNVEV (reference sequence). CDR3 length equals 15 residues. With 6 bases removed from V and 0 bases from J, the gap between germline ends came to 11 bases. This sample is drawn from a study of beta chain features in type 1 diabetes. About the study: Patients did not differ from healthy donors in age, gender or cell yield. Whole-study findings and limits: The study left unresolved whether HLA type influences TCRB rearrangement. Cells with high TCR expression could be over-represented by cDNA sequencing. Shortening that was moderate but significant affected the TCRB CDR3s of Type 1 diabetes patients in all four CD4+ subsets. Shorter templates might be favored by PCR, equally in patients and controls.

The entirety of the isolated RNA underwent reverse transcription, so expressed TCRB transcripts were sequenced. Produced via immunoSEQ multiplex PCR; TCRdb's table is partial and in-frame only. Of almost 350,000 clones in the sample, approximately 10% are singletons; the top ten hold more than 0.8%. This clonotype was obtained from a man aged 30 to 45 with type 1 diabetes. The sequenced sample was central memory CD4+ T cells from blood. The rearrangement uses TRBV27 and TRBJ1-4; D remains unclear. The CDR3 reads CASSLKFATNEKLFF. DNA of the CDR3: TGTGCCAGCAGCCTCAAGTTTGCAACTAATGAAAAACTGTTTTTT. Variable domain in full (rest from reference TRBV27 and TRBJ1-4): EAQVTQNPRYLITVTGKKLTVTCSQNMNHEYMSWYRQDPGLGLRQIYYSMNVEVTDKGDVPEGYKVSRKEKRNFPLILESPSPNQTSLYFCASSLKFATNEKLFFGSGTQLSVL.